The sequence of this TCR beta chain was determined in a study of T-cell memory formation after mild COVID-19. The CDR3 has 18 amino acids. The junction had 9 bases not matched to a gene; V was cut back by 3 bases and J by 1 base. Each CDR3 protein is one row after TCRdb ran MiXCR on the 5' RACE reads. The sample contains hundreds of thousands of distinct CDR3 sequences, around 16% of which appear only once. This clonotype was observed a few times. The sequenced sample was PBMCs or a T cell subset sorted from them (not recorded which). This receptor was taken from an adult woman who had mild COVID-19 (a few samples of this study predate the infection). Cell type and time point are not known. The rearrangement joins TRBV12-3 or TRBV12-4 to TRBJ2-3, with TRBD2 matching over 11 bases. This CDR3 is CASSFEGGLAGRTDTQYF. The CDR3 DNA sequence: TGTGCCAGCAGTTTCGAGGGCGGACTAGCGGGTCGCACAGATACGCAGTATTTT.